Listed below are T cell receptor beta chains from one sample, sequenced in a study of T cells in Graves' hyperthyroidism and ophthalmopathy. From the multiplex PCR reads, TCRdb called clonotypes with MiXCR, one entry per CDR3 protein. The top ten hold around 3.9% of the sample, which has hundreds of thousands of distinct CDR3 sequences, under 20% seen once. Material for sequencing was blood. The receptors were sampled from a woman aged 25 to 39 with Graves' hyperthyroidism. Each CDR3 is given with its conserved first and last residue. A D gene is named only where the DNA matches it firmly. Some rows mark clone size as missing; the rest say once, few, many or name a class of expanded clone.

TGTGCCAGCACCCCTCAAGGACTAGCGGGTAACGAGCAGTACTTC | CASTPQGLAGNEQYF | TRBJ2-7 | . | TRBD2 | TRBV12-3/TRBV12-4
TGTGCCAGCAGCCACTATGGACAGGTCGCAGATACGCAGTATTTT | CASSHYGQVADTQYF | TRBJ2-3 | many | TRBD1 | TRBV11-2
TGTGCCAGCAGTCCAGGACTAGCGGGAGCCCACAATGAGCAGTTCTTC | CASSPGLAGAHNEQFF | TRBJ2-1 | . | TRBD2 | TRBV12-3/TRBV12-4
TGTGCCAGCAGCTTAGATTTCGGGACAGGGCGCGAGCAGTACTTC | CASSLDFGTGREQYF | TRBJ2-7 | many | TRBD1 | TRBV7-2
TGCGCCAGCTCCAGGGACTTCATGAACACCGGGGAGCTGTTTTTT | CASSRDFMNTGELFF | TRBJ2-2 | few | . | TRBV5-1
TGTGCCAGCAGTCAAGGACTGGACACAGATACGCAGTATTTT | CASSQGLDTDTQYF | TRBJ2-3 | few | . | TRBV27
TGTGCCAGCAGTTGGGAAAAGGATGGCTACACCTTC | CASSWEKDGYTF | TRBJ1-2 | . | . | TRBV12-3/TRBV12-4
TGTGCCAGCAGCCAATGGGTTGGGACAGATACGCAGTATTTT | CASSQWVGTDTQYF | TRBJ2-3 | few | . | TRBV4-2
TGTGCCAGCAGCTTACAGTCAGGGGGCACCATATATTTT | CASSLQSGGTIYF | TRBJ1-3 | few | TRBD1 | TRBV7-2
TGTGCCAGCAGCCCGACAGGGGAGGGGAGGACACCCCTCCACTTT | CASSPTGEGRTPLHF | TRBJ1-6 | many | TRBD1 | TRBV12-3/TRBV12-4
TGTACCAGCAGTTTATCGGGACTAGCGGGAGTGACAGATACGCAGTATTTT | CTSSLSGLAGVTDTQYF | TRBJ2-3 | . | TRBD2 | TRBV12-3/TRBV12-4
TGTGCCAGTAGGTCGATGGAGGGACAGGGGAACCCAGATACGCAGTATTTT | CASRSMEGQGNPDTQYF | TRBJ2-3 | few | TRBD1 | TRBV19
TGCGCCAGCAGCTTGGATTTGACAGTAATCAATGAGCAGTTCTTC | CASSLDLTVINEQFF | TRBJ2-1 | few | . | TRBV5-1
TGTGCCAGCAGTGCACAGGGGGCTAGTGAAGCTTTCTTT | CASSAQGASEAFF | TRBJ1-1 | many | TRBD1 | TRBV2
TGTGCCTGGAGTGGACTAGCGGGTCTGAGCTCCTACAATGAGCAGTTCTTC | CAWSGLAGLSSYNEQFF | TRBJ2-1 | many | TRBD2 | TRBV30
TGTGCCAGCAGCAGGTCTCAATTCTATGGCTACACCTTC | CASSRSQFYGYTF | TRBJ1-2 | . | . | TRBV12-3/TRBV12-4
TGTGCCAGCAGCGTAGTATATGGAGAGACCCAGTACTTC | CASSVVYGETQYF | TRBJ2-5 | . | . | TRBV9
TGTGCCAGCAGTCCTACGGCGACAGGGGTGCACGAGCAGTACTTC | CASSPTATGVHEQYF | TRBJ2-7 | many | TRBD1 | TRBV27
TGTGCCAGCATGGGGACAGTAAACACAGATACGCAGTATTTT | CASMGTVNTDTQYF | TRBJ2-3 | . | TRBD1 | TRBV5-5
TGTGCCAGCAGCCCTTTTTTTAGCGGACAAGAGACCCAGTACTTC | CASSPFFSGQETQYF | TRBJ2-5 | many | . | TRBV11-2
TGTGCCAGCAGCCCTGGGAGGGCCATTTGGAACACTGAAGCTTTCTTT | CASSPGRAIWNTEAFF | TRBJ1-1 | many | . | TRBV9
TGCAGTGCTAGAGGGCCAAATAGCAATCAGCCCCAGCATTTT | CSARGPNSNQPQHF | TRBJ1-5 | many | . | TRBV20-1
TGTGCCAGCAGTTCGTACAGGGGAAGAGGCGGGTACACTGAAGCTTTCTTT | CASSSYRGRGGYTEAFF | TRBJ1-1 | many | TRBD1 | TRBV28
TGTGCCAGCAGGAGTAATCTAGCGGGAAAGGATACGCAGTATTTT | CASRSNLAGKDTQYF | TRBJ2-3 | many | TRBD2 | TRBV28
TGTGCCTGGAGAAGGGGCGGGGAAAACATTCAGTACTTC | CAWRRGGENIQYF | TRBJ2-4 | . | . | TRBV30
TGTGCCAGCAGCTTCCTACAGGGAGCCGGGGAGCTGTTTTTT | CASSFLQGAGELFF | TRBJ2-2 | . | . | TRBV7-2
TGTGCCACCAGTGATTCTCGGTATATCAATGAGCAGTTCTTC | CATSDSRYINEQFF | TRBJ2-1 | . | . | TRBV24-1
TGTGCCAGCAGTTTTCGGTCCACCTACGAGCAGTACTTC | CASSFRSTYEQYF | TRBJ2-7 | many | . | TRBV12-3/TRBV12-4
TGCAGCGCTAAGCGGGGCCCAGAGCAGTTCTTC | CSAKRGPEQFF | TRBJ2-1 | few | TRBD2 | TRBV29-1
TGTGCCAGCAGCTTAGCCTATGAGTTCTACGAGCAGTACTTC | CASSLAYEFYEQYF | TRBJ2-7 | . | . | TRBV7-2
TGTGCCAGCTATGGTGAGGAAGCTTTCTTT | CASYGEEAFF | TRBJ1-1 | many | . | TRBV2
TGTGCCAGCAGTCACCTCGTGGAAGCGGGATTAAAGACCCAGTACTTC | CASSHLVEAGLKTQYF | TRBJ2-5 | many | TRBD2 | TRBV7-8
TGTGCCAGCCTTCCGGGACAGGGTTCCTACGAGCAGTACTTC | CASLPGQGSYEQYF | TRBJ2-7 | many | TRBD1 | TRBV6-1
TGTGCCAGCAGACCGGGACAGTTTGTAGAGCAGTACTTC | CASRPGQFVEQYF | TRBJ2-7 | many | TRBD1 | TRBV7-9
TGTGCCAGCCAAGTAGGAGTGACAGGCGCTTACGAGCAGTACTTC | CASQVGVTGAYEQYF | TRBJ2-7 | many | . | TRBV7-8
TGTGCCAGCAGCTTACCGGGGGGTCGAGGTCGGGAGCAGTTCTTC | CASSLPGGRGREQFF | TRBJ2-1 | many | TRBD2 | TRBV7-3
TGTGCCAGCAGCCCCGCCCCGGGGAGAATAGTCTACACCTTC | CASSPAPGRIVYTF | TRBJ1-2 | many | . | TRBV11-2
TGCGCCAGCAGCAGAACTCCGGGACGGTTAGGGGATGAGCAGTTCTTC | CASSRTPGRLGDEQFF | TRBJ2-1 | . | . | TRBV5-1
TGCAGCGTTGTCAACAGGGGGCTGAACACAGATACGCAGTATTTT | CSVVNRGLNTDTQYF | TRBJ2-3 | many | TRBD1 | TRBV29-1
TGTGCCAGCAGCTCCCCAACCGAACTCCTCACAGATACGCAGTATTTT | CASSSPTELLTDTQYF | TRBJ2-3 | . | . | TRBV9
TGTGCCAGCAGCTCCCCCTCCGAGGGACTAGCGGGAGGGCCTTACAATGAGCAGTTCTTC | CASSSPSEGLAGGPYNEQFF | TRBJ2-1 | many | TRBD2 | TRBV11-3